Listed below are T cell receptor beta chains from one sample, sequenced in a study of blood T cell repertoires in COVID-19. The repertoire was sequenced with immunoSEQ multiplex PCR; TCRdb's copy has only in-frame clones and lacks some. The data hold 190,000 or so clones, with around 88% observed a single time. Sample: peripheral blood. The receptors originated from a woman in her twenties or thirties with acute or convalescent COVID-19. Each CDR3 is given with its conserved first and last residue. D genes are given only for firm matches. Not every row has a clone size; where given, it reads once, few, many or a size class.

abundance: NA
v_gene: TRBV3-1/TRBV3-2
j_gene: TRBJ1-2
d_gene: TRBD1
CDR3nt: TGTGCCAGCAGCCCCCAGGGGGCCGATGGCTACACCTTC
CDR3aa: CASSPQGADGYTF

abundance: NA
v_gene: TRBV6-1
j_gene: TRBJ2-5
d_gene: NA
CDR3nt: TGTGCCAGCAGTGACTTTCGAAAGCTAGACCAAGAGACCCAGTACTTC
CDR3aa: CASSDFRKLDQETQYF

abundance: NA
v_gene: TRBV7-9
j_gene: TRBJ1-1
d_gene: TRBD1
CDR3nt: TGTGCCAGCAGCGCCCGACAGGGATTGGGTACTGAAGCTTTCTTT
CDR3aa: CASSARQGLGTEAFF

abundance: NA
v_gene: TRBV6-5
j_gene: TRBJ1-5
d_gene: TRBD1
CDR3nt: TGTGCCAGCAGTCGACAGGGGGTCTTTCAGCCCCAGCATTTT
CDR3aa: CASSRQGVFQPQHF

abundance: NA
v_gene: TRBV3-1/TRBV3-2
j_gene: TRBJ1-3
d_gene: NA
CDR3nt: TGTGCCAGCAGCCAAGCTGCGGGAAACACCATATATTTT
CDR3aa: CASSQAAGNTIYF

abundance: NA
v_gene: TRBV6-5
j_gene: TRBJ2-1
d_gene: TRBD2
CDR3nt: TGTGCCAGCGGTAGCGGGAGGGGCGGCAATGAGCAGTTCTTC
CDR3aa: CASGSGRGGNEQFF

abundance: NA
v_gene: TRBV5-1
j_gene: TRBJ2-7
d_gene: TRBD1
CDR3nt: TGCGCCAGCAGCCCGACAGGGTTTACCTACGAGCAGTACTTC
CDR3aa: CASSPTGFTYEQYF

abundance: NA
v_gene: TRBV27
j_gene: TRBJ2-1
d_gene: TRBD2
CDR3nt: TGTGCCAGCAGTTGGGATCCGGGACTAGGGTCGGGGGATGAGCAGTTCTTC
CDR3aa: CASSWDPGLGSGDEQFF

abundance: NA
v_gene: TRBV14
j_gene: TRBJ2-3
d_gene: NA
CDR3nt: TGTGCCAGCAGCCAAGATCTAGATGATACGCAGTATTTT
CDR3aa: CASSQDLDDTQYF

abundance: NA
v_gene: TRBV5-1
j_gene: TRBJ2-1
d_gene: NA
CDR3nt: TGCGCCAGCAGTAAAGGAGCCACGACTGGCAATGAGCAGTTCTTC
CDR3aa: CASSKGATTGNEQFF

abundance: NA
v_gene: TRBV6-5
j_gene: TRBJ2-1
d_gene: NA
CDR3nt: TGTGCCAGCAGACTAACAGGTAGGGCCTACAATGAGCAGTTCTTC
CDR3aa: CASRLTGRAYNEQFF

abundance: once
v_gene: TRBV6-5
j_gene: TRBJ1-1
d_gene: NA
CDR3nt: TGTGCCAGCAGTTTTTCGAAGCGGGCTTTCTTT
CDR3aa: CASSFSKRAFF

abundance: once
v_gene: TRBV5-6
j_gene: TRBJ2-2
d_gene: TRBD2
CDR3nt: TGTGCCAGCAGCTCGCTAGCGGGAGGCGGGGAGCTGTTTTTT
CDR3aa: CASSSLAGGGELFF

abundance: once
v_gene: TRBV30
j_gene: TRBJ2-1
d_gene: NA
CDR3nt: TGTGCCTGGAGTACGGAGCTTAACCCTTACAATGAGCAGTTCTTC
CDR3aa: CAWSTELNPYNEQFF

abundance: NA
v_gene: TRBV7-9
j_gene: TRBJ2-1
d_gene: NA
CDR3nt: TGTGCCAGCAGCTGGAGGTCCAATGAGCAGTTCTTC
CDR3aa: CASSWRSNEQFF

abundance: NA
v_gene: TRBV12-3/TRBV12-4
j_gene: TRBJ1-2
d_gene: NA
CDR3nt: TGTGCCAGCTTCGGGGTACAAGGCTACACCTTC
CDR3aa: CASFGVQGYTF

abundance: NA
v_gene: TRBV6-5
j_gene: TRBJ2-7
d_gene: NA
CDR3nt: TGTGCCAGCAGTTACTCGTCCACTCGCGAGCAGTACTTC
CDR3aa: CASSYSSTREQYF

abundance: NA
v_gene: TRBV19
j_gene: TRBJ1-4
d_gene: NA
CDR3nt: TGTGCCAGTAACAGGGCCCCCACAACTAATGAAAAACTGTTTTTT
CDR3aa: CASNRAPTTNEKLFF

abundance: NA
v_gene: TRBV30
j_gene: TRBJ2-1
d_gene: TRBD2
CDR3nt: TGTGCCTGGAGTGTCGGGACTAGGATCAGTGAGCAGTTCTTC
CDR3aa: CAWSVGTRISEQFF

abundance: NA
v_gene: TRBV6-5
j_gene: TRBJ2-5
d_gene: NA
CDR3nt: TGTGCCAGCAGTTACTCGACTAGTCGCCAAGAGACCCAGTACTTC
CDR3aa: CASSYSTSRQETQYF

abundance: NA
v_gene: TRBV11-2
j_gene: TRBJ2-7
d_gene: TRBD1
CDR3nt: TGTGCCAGCAGCCCGAGGACAGGGGCCTACGAGCAGTACTTC
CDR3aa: CASSPRTGAYEQYF

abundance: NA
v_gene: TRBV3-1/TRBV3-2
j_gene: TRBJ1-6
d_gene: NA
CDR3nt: TGTGCCAGCAGCCAAGAGCGGGGAAACAATTCACCCCTCCACTTT
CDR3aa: CASSQERGNNSPLHF

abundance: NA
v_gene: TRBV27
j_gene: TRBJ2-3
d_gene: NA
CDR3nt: TGTGCCAGCAGTCTTACTAGCACAGATACGCAGTATTTT
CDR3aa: CASSLTSTDTQYF

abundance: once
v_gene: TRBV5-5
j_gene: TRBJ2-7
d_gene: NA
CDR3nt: TGTGCCAGCAGCTTGCGGGGTACCTACGAGCAGTACTTC
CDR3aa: CASSLRGTYEQYF

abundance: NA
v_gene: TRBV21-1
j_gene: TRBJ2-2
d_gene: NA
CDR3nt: TGTGCCAGCAGCTCGGTCCCCGGGGAGCTGTTTTTT
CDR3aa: CASSSVPGELFF

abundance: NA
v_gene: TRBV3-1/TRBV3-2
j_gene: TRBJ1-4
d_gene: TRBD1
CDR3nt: TGTGCCAGCAGCCATCGGGACAGGGATGAAAAACTGTTTTTT
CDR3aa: CASSHRDRDEKLFF

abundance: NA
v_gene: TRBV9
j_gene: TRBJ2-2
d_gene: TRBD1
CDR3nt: TGTGCCAGCAGCGTAGGTCTAGGGGGCAGCGGGGAGCTGTTTTTT
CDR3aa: CASSVGLGGSGELFF

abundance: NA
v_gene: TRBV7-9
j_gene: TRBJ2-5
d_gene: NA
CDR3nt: TGTGCCAGCAGCCTTCCGGGAGCTAAAGAGACCCAGTACTTC
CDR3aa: CASSLPGAKETQYF

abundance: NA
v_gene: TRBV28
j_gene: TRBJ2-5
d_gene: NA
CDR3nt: TGTGCCAGCAGGCTCTCGGGGTCCTCTCGAACCCAGTACTTC
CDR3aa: CASRLSGSSRTQYF

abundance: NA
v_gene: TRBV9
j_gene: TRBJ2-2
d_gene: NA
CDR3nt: TGTGCCAGCACTCGACAGCTACTGAACACCGGGGAGCTGTTTTTT
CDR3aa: CASTRQLLNTGELFF

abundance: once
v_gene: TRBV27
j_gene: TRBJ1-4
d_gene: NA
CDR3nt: TGTGCCAGCTCGAGGGGCCCGAGGGGGAAACTGTTTTTT
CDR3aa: CASSRGPRGKLFF

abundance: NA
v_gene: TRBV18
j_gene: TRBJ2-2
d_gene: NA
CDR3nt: TGTGCCAGCTCACCATTCGGCAGGGTGAACACCGGGGAGCTGTTTTTT
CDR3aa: CASSPFGRVNTGELFF

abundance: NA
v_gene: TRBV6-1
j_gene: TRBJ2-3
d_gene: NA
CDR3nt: TGTGCCAGCAGTGAGCGGAGGTACGGAGGAGATACGCAGTATTTT
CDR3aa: CASSERRYGGDTQYF

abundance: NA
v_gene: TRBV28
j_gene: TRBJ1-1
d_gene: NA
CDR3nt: TGTGCCAGCATGAGGAGCACTGAAGCTTTCTTT
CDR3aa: CASMRSTEAFF

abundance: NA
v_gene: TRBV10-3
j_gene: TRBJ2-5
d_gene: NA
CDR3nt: TGTGCCATCAGTGTTTCAGGGATGGAGACCCAGTACTTC
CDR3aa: CAISVSGMETQYF

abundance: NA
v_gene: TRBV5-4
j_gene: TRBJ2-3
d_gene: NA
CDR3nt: TGTGCCAGCAGCTTGTCGCCCACTCTTAGCACAGATACGCAGTATTTT
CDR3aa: CASSLSPTLSTDTQYF

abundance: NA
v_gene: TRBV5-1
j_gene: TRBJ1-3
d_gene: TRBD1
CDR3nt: TGCGCCAGCAGCTGGGACAGGGAGGCTGGAAACACCATATATTTT
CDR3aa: CASSWDREAGNTIYF

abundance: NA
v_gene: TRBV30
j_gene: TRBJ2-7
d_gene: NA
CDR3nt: TGTGCCTGGAGTGACCCGTGGCTCTACGAGCAGTACTTC
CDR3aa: CAWSDPWLYEQYF

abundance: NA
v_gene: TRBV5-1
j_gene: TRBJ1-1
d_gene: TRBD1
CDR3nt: TGCGCCAGCAGTTGGGACAGGGAAGAAGCTTTCTTT
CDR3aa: CASSWDREEAFF

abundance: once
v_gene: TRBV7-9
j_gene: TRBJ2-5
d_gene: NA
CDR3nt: TGTGCCAGCAGCTTCTCCCAAGAGACCCAGTACTTC
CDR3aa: CASSFSQETQYF

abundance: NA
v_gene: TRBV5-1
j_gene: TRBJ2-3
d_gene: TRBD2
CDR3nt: TGCGCCAGCAGCTTTCGACTAGCGGGGGATACGCAGTATTTT
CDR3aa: CASSFRLAGDTQYF

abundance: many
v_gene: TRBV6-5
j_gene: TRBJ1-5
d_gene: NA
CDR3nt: TGTGCCAGCAGTTACCAGGGAACGGGCAATCAGCCCCAGCATTTT
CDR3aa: CASSYQGTGNQPQHF

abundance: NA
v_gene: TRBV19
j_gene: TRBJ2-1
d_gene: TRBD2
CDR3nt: TGTGCCAGTGCCAGCGGGGTCCATAGGGATGAGCAGTTCTTC
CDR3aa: CASASGVHRDEQFF

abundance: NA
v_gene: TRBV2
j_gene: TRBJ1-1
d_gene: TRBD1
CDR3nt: TGTGCCAGCAGTGACAGACAGGGGTTTGGGAACACTGAAGCTTTCTTT
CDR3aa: CASSDRQGFGNTEAFF

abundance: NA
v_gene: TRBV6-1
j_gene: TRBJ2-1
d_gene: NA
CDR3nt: TGTGCCAGCAGTGAAGCTCATTTGAGGAGTCTAAGTGAGCAGTTCTTC
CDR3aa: CASSEAHLRSLSEQFF

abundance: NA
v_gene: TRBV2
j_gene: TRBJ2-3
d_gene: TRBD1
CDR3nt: TGTGCCAGCAGGAGACAGGGGGGAGATACGCAGTATTTT
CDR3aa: CASRRQGGDTQYF

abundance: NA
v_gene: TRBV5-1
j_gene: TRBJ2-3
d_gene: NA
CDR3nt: TGCGCCAGCAGCTTGGCTCTAGAGCCCACAGATACGCAGTATTTT
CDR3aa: CASSLALEPTDTQYF

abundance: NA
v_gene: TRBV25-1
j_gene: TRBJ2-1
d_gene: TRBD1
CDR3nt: TGTGCCAGCAGTGAGGACAGGGTGTCGAATGAGCAGTTCTTC
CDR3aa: CASSEDRVSNEQFF

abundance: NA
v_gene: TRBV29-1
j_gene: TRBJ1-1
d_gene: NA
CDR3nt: TGCAGCGTGATAGGGGTTTTCACTGAAGCTTTCTTT
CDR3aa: CSVIGVFTEAFF

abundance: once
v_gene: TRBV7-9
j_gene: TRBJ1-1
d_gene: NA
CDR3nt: TGTGCCACGAAGAGGGACTCTGCGAACACTGAAGCTTTCTTT
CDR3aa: CATKRDSANTEAFF

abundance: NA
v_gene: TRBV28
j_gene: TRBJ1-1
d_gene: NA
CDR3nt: TGTGCCAGCAGACAGCCCAACATGAACACTGAAGCTTTCTTT
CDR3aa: CASRQPNMNTEAFF

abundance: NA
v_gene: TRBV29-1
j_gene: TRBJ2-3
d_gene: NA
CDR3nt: TGCAGCGTTGCCGGCGGGGCCCCTAGCACAGATACGCAGTATTTT
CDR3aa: CSVAGGAPSTDTQYF

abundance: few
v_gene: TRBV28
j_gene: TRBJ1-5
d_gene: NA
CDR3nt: TGTGCCAGTGGCGATAACAGGGCTCAGCCCCAGCATTTT
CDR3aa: CASGDNRAQPQHF

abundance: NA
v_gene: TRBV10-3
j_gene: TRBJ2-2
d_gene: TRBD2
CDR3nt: TGTGCCATCAGACCGGGACTAGCAGACACCGGGGAGCTGTTTTTT
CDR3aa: CAIRPGLADTGELFF

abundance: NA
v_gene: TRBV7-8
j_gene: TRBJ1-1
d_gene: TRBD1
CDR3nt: TGTGCCAGCAGCCCCGACAGGGTAAGCCACACTGAAGCTTTCTTT
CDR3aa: CASSPDRVSHTEAFF

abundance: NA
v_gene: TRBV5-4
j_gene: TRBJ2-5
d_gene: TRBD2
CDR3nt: TGTGCCAGCAAGGCGGGGGGCCCTCAAGAGACCCAGTACTTC
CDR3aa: CASKAGGPQETQYF

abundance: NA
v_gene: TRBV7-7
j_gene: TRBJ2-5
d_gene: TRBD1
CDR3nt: TGTGCTAGCAGCCAGGGGGTGGTGGGCTCGGAGACCCAGTACTTC
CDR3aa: CASSQGVVGSETQYF

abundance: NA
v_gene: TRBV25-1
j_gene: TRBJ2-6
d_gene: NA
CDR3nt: TGTGCCAGCAGTACGCGAGACAGTGGAAACTCTGGGGCCAACGTCCTGACTTTC
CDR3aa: CASSTRDSGNSGANVLTF

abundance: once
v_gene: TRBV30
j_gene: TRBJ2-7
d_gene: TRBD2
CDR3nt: TGTGCCTGGAGTGTACTACTAGCGGGGCGGCTCTACGAGCAGTACTTC
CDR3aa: CAWSVLLAGRLYEQYF

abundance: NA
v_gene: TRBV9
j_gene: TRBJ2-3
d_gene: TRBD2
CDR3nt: TGTGCCAGCAGCGAGGGGACTAGCGGGAGCACAGATACGCAGTATTTT
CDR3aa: CASSEGTSGSTDTQYF